Below, 27 T cell receptor beta chains from the same sample are listed, as sequenced in a study of beta chain features in type 1 diabetes. Expressed TCRB transcripts were sequenced, since all the RNA that had been isolated was reverse transcribed. Some clones are missing from TCRdb's copy, which holds only in-frame ones; the method was immunoSEQ multiplex PCR. The sample yields over 15,000 clones, around two fifths seen once. Material for sequencing was stem cell memory CD4+ T cells from blood. The source is a woman in her thirties or forties in good health.

The chain uses TRBV29-1 and TRBJ2-3, with 9 nucleotides matching TRBD1. This CDR3 is 18 amino acids long. CDR1 and CDR2 (germline): SQVTM, ANQGSEA. V was pared by 3 bases and J by 1 base, with 14 bases of the junction left unmatched. The CDR3: CSVEDTGGFISGTDTQYF. DNA for the CDR3: TGCAGCGTTGAGGATACAGGGGGCTTCATCTCGGGCACAGATACGCAGTATTTT.

This clone has more than one count but fewer than ten. The chain joins TRBV19 to TRBJ2-2, with D perhaps matching TRBD1 (6 bases). The CDR3 totals 17 residues. Trimming cost V 4 bases and J 5 bases, with 20 bases left between them. CDR1 LNHDA and CDR2 SQIVND come from the germline V gene (reference sequence). The CDR3 nucleotides read TGTGCCAGTAGTACCCCACAGGGTTGGGGAGCGACCGGGGAGCTGTTTTTT. Translation gives CASSTPQGWGATGELFF.

This clone was seen only a few times. CDR3 in amino acids: CASRRDWAGELFF. Here the CDR3 DNA reads TGTGCCAGCAGGAGGGACTGGGCCGGGGAGCTGTTTTTT. This chain joins TRBV2 and TRBJ2-2; weak D call: TRBD2 (6 bases). From germline, CDR1 is SNHLY and CDR2 FYNNEI. CDR3 size: 13 residues. Trimming stripped 6 bases from V and 6 bases from J, with 11 bases between.

This clone was seen a handful of times. The rearrangement uses TRBV10-3 and TRBJ2-2; D gene uncertain. CDR3 length equals 14 residues. V lost 3 bases and J 1 base, leaving 6 bases between the germline ends. Germline assignment: CDR1 ENHRY and CDR2 SYGVKD. The CDR3 nucleotides read TGTGCCATCAGTGACTCGGGGAACACCGGGGAGCTGTTTTTT. It specifies CAISDSGNTGELFF.

On this clone: This specimen includes other DNA sequences encoding the same CDR3. This chain links TRBV7-9 with TRBJ1-1; TRBD1 matches 12 bases. This CDR3 contains 16 residues. Germline V gene data show CDR1 as SEHNR and CDR2 as FQNEAQ (reference sequence). V dropped 2 bases and J dropped 13; count of bases not matched to a gene: 14. The CDR3 DNA is TGTGCCAGCAGCTTAACCGCCGGGACAGGGGGCGGCGGGGATTTCTTT. This sequence encodes CASSLTAGTGGGGDFF. The variable domain in full, with the rest retrieved from reference TRBV7-9 and TRBJ1-1, is DTGVSQNPRHKITKRGQNVTFRCDPISEHNRLYWYRQTLGQGPEFLTYFQNEAQLEKSRLLSDRFSAERPKGSFSTLEIQRTEQGDSAMYLCASSLTAGTGGGGDFFGQGTRLTVV.

By share, this clone counts as medium-sized. The chain carries TRBV5-4 and TRBJ2-7, with a possible D match to TRBD1 (6 bases). Per germline, CDR1 SGHNT and CDR2 YYREEE (reference sequence). The CDR3 is 12 residues long. Trimming removed 4 bases from V and 6 bases from J, with 11 bases in between. For the CDR3, the DNA is TGTGCCAGCAGCCGTAACAGGGCCGAGCAGTACTTC. Its protein product is CASSRNRAEQYF.

The chain couples TRBV12-5 to TRBJ2-3; the D gene is possibly TRBD1 (6 bases). Per germline, CDR1 LGHNT and CDR2 FRNRAP. This CDR3 is 15 amino acids long. Trimming pared 0 bases from V and 6 bases from J, leaving 13 bases between. CDR3 sequence reads: CASGLVLGGSDTQYF. CDR3 in DNA: TGTGCTAGTGGTTTGGTACTAGGGGGTTCGGATACGCAGTATTTT.

The sample holds a few counts of this clone. The chain uses TRBV6-5 and TRBJ1-2; 7 bases match TRBD1. The CDR3 spans 12 residues. V shed 5 bases, J shed 8 bases, and the junction held 5 bases outside the gene matches. Germline assignment: CDR1 MNHEY and CDR2 SVGAGI. The CDR3 coding sequence is TGTGCCAGCAGTCAAAACAGGGGCGGCTACACCTTC. Translated, it gives CASSQNRGGYTF.

This clone came up once. The CDR3 region is CASSDTGSLSGNTIYF. The CDR3 nucleotides are TGTGCCAGCAGTGATACAGGGTCTCTCTCTGGAAACACCATATATTTT. The chain uses TRBV5-6 and TRBJ1-3; tentative D call: TRBD1 (6 bases). The CDR3 spans 16 residues. CDR1 is SGHDT, CDR2 YYEEEE, per germline. Deletions cut 5 bases from V and 0 bases from J, with 15 bases between.

The V gene is TRBV29-1, the J gene TRBJ2-7; possible D gene TRBD2, 5 bases. Germline V gene lookup returns CDR1 SQVTM and CDR2 ANQGSEA. The CDR3 length is 12 residues. Trimming removed 1 base from V and 6 bases from J, with 10 bases in between. DNA of the CDR3: TGCAGCGTTGAAGGGGCAGGAGGCGAGCAGTACTTC. Translation: CSVEGAGGEQYF.

The sample holds a few counts of this clone. The chain combines TRBV5-6 with TRBJ2-5; 8 bases line up with TRBD2. Looked up from germline, CDR1 is SGHDT and CDR2 is YYEEEE. The J segment lost 0 bases and the V segment lost 2 bases, leaving 6 bases of the junction unmatched. The CDR3 contains 16 residues. The CDR3 DNA reads TGTGCCAGCAGCTTTTTAGCGGGGACGTACCAAGAGACCCAGTACTTC. Its translation is CASSFLAGTYQETQYF.

V and J are TRBV7-9 and TRBJ1-1, with D hard to call. Trimming removed 6 bases from V and 3 bases from J, with 11 bases in between. The length of the CDR3 is 13 residues. CDR1 and CDR2 (germline): SEHNR, FQNEAQ (reference sequence). In DNA, the CDR3 is TGTGCCAGCAGATCAACAACCGACACTGAAGCTTTCTTT. Protein: CASRSTTDTEAFF.

The V call is TRBV21-1, the J call TRBJ1-6. TRBV21-1 is a pseudogene locus. The CDR3 loop spans 18 amino acids. Written as DNA, the CDR3 is TGTGCCAGCAGCTCTCGGGACGGGGGGGACTCTGATAATTCACCCCTCCACTTT. Its protein product is CASSSRDGGDSDNSPLHF.

The CDR3 loop is CASSLGGQGIVQPQHF. As DNA, the CDR3 is TGTGCCAGCAGCTTAGGGGGACAGGGGATTGTTCAGCCCCAGCATTTT. The V call is TRBV13, the J call TRBJ1-5, with TRBD1 matching 10 bases. Germline V CDR1 and CDR2: PRHDT, FYEKMQ (reference sequence). CDR3 length: 16 residues. The V segment lost 0 bases and the J segment 6 bases; nucleotides outside the gene matches: 5.

The chain uses TRBV5-1 and TRBJ2-5, with D possibly matching TRBD2 (6 bases). The CDR3 sequence is 14 residues long. Germline V gene data show CDR1 as SGHRS and CDR2 as YFSETQ. V was pared by 0 bases and J by 10 bases, with 16 bases between. CDR3 nucleotides: TGCGCCAGCAGCTTGGGCACGGCGGGGTCGGACCAGTACTTC. The encoded protein is CASSLGTAGSDQYF.

This clone was detected only a few times. CDR3 nucleotides: TGTGCCAGCAGCCAAAGGTTTGGACTTACTCCACGATTCTCTGAAGCTTTCTTT. Residues: CASSQRFGLTPRFSEAFF. The chain combines TRBV14 with TRBJ1-1; D gene ambiguous. V lost 2 bases and J 6 bases, leaving 25 bases between the germline ends. This CDR3 is 18 amino acids long. Per the germline V gene, CDR1 is SGHDN and CDR2 is FVKESK.

V gene TRBV19 combines with J gene TRBJ1-5; D gene ambiguous. Germline CDR1 is LNHDA and CDR2 is SQIVND (reference sequence). Trimming pared 10 bases from V and 0 bases from J, leaving 16 bases between. The length of the CDR3 is 15 residues. The CDR3 region has the DNA TGTGCCACCAACGGGGTATTTTATAGCAATCAGCCCCAGCATTTT. The encoded protein is CATNGVFYSNQPQHF.

CDR3 region: CASSPPPAGGGNEQFF. The DNA of the CDR3 is TGTGCCAGCAGCCCCCCGCCCGCGGGGGGAGGGAATGAGCAGTTCTTC. The chain recombines TRBV7-2 with TRBJ2-1, with 8 bases that match TRBD2. The germline CDR1 and CDR2 sequences are SGHTA and FQGNSA. This CDR3 region has 16 residues. Losses at the gene ends were 5 bases for V and 7 bases for J; bases not matched to a gene: 13.

The chain combines TRBV6-1 with TRBJ1-2, with D uncertain. Trimming removed 6 bases from V and 4 bases from J, with 12 bases in between. CDR1 is MNHNS and CDR2 is SASEGT in the germline V gene. This CDR3 contains 13 residues. CDR3: CASRNPGSYGYTF. The CDR3 region has the DNA TGTGCCAGCAGAAACCCCGGGTCCTATGGCTACACCTTC.

V is TRBV4-1 and J is TRBJ2-2; perhaps TRBD2 as D (7 bases). CDR3 size: 16 residues. V was trimmed by 3 bases and J by 1 base, leaving 12 bases between them. Germline V gene data show CDR1 as MGHRA and CDR2 as YSYEKL. As DNA, the CDR3 is TGCGCCAGCAGCCAGTGGGGGGGCGGGAACACCGGGGAGCTGTTTTTT. Encoded protein: CASSQWGGGNTGELFF.

The J gene is TRBJ1-1, the V gene TRBV10-3, with 7 bases lining up with TRBD1. V lost 6 bases to trimming and J lost 1 base; unmatched junction nucleotides: 14. Looked up from germline, CDR1 is ENHRY and CDR2 is SYGVKD. The CDR3 consists of 17 residues. CDR3 in amino acids: CAIRTDRAVASNTEAFF. For the CDR3, the DNA is TGTGCCATCAGAACAGACAGGGCGGTAGCGTCGAACACTGAAGCTTTCTTT.

The chain employs TRBV6-6 and TRBJ1-5; D gene unclear. The length of the CDR3 is 16 residues. Trimming pared 0 bases from V and 5 bases from J, leaving 14 bases between. Germline V gene data show CDR1 as MNHNY and CDR2 as SVGAGI (reference sequence). The chain's CDR3 is CASSYSSRWRHQPQHF. The CDR3 DNA sequence: TGTGCCAGCAGTTACTCGAGTAGGTGGAGGCATCAGCCCCAGCATTTT.

V and J are TRBV7-2 and TRBJ1-5; 11 positions match TRBD1. The CDR3 contains 16 residues. J was trimmed by 3 bases and V by 5 bases; bases with no gene match: 6. Germline V CDR1 and CDR2: SGHTA, FQGNSA. CDR3 DNA sequence: TGTGCCAGCAGCCAGGGGACAGGGGGTAACAATCAGCCCCAGCATTTT. It translates to CASSQGTGGNNQPQHF. The full variable domain, completed using reference TRBV7-2 and TRBJ1-5, is GAGVSQSPSNKVTEKGKDVELRCDPISGHTALYWYRQSLGQGLEFLIYFQGNSAPDKSGLPSDRFSAERTGGSVSTLTIQRTQQEDSAVYLCASSQGTGGNNQPQHFGDGTRLSIL.

V is TRBV18 and J is TRBJ1-2; tentative D call: TRBD1 (5 bases). From germline, CDR1 is KGHSH and CDR2 LQKENI. The V and J ends lost 3 bases and 4 bases respectively, with 12 bases between them. CDR3 length equals 14 residues. CDR3 protein: CASSPIRASYGYTF. The CDR3 DNA sequence: TGTGCCAGCTCACCCATCAGGGCAAGCTATGGCTACACCTTC.

The rearrangement joins TRBV7-9 to TRBJ2-5; 8 bases are shared with TRBD1. The J call may be mistaken, given a closer DNA end match to TRBJ2-7. Germline V CDR1 and CDR2: SEHNR, FQNEAQ (reference sequence). The CDR3 totals 18 residues. Written as DNA, the CDR3 is TGTGCCAGCAGCTTAGGGCGCGGACAGGGTCTTAGGCTCGACGAGCAGTACTTC. Translated: CASSLGRGQGLRLDEQYF.

This clone was picked up a small number of times. The gene calls are TRBV11-2 and TRBJ2-7; TRBD2 might be the D (6 bases). The CDR3 is 14 amino acids. From germline, CDR1 is SGHAT and CDR2 FQNNGV. V was shortened by 6 bases and J by 3 bases, with 15 bases between the two germline ends. The CDR3: CASRGVTGDYEQYF. CDR3 nucleotide sequence: TGTGCCAGCAGGGGCGTGACGGGAGACTACGAGCAGTACTTC.

This clone appeared a few times. The chain recombines TRBV7-9 with TRBJ1-2; 7 nucleotides agree with TRBD1. Losses at the gene ends were 5 bases for V and 7 bases for J; bases not matched to a gene: 13. Germline V gene data show CDR1 as SEHNR and CDR2 as FQNEAQ (reference sequence). The CDR3 length is 15 residues. CDR3 in DNA: TGTGCCAGCAGCCAAAAGACAGGGTTGACGATTGGCTACACCTTC. This codes for CASSQKTGLTIGYTF. The full variable domain, in which reference TRBV7-9 and TRBJ1-2 provide the parts outside the CDR3, is DTGVSQNPRHKITKRGQNVTFRCDPISEHNRLYWYRQTLGQGPEFLTYFQNEAQLEKSRLLSDRFSAERPKGSFSTLEIQRTEQGDSAMYLCASSQKTGLTIGYTFGSGTRLTVV.